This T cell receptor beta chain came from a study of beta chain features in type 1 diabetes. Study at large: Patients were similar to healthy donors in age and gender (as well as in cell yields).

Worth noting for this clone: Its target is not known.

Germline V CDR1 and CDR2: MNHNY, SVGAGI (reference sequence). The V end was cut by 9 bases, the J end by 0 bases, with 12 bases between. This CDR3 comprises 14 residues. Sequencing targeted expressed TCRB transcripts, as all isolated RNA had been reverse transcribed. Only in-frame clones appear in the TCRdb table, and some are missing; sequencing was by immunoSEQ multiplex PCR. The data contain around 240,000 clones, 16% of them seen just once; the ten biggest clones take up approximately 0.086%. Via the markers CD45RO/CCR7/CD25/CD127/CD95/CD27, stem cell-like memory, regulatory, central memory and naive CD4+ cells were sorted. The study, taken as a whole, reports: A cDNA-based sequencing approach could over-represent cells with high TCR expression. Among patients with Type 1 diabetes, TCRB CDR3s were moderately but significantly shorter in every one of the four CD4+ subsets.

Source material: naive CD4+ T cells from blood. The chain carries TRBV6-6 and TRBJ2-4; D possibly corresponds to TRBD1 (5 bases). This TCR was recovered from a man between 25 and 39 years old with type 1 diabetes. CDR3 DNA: TGTGCCAGTATCAGACAGCTAGCCAAAAACATTCAGTACTTC. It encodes CASIRQLAKNIQYF.